The entry below describes one T cell receptor beta chain. What it recognizes is unknown. iRepertoire HTBI primers and Arm-PCR of CDR3 regions built TCR beta libraries. Source study methods: Identification across samples found 62 TRBV and 11 to 15 TRBJ segments. TCRdb independently ran MiXCR on the multiplex PCR reads; one entry per CDR3 protein. What appears here as the V and J calls and clone size reflects TCRdb's work, not the paper's. In the table there are about 470,000 distinct CDR3 sequences, under 25% of which are singletons. The data derive from a study of regulatory T cells in long-lasting Graves disease. Study-wide points: New patients shared over 900 public clonotypes, and persistent patients shared more, with under 3,000.

Time point meaning: persistent/refractory GD, antithyroid drugs over 5 years with positive TRAb. PBMC RNA was the source of the TCR library. The sample was peripheral blood mononuclear cells (PBMCs), taken when the disease was refractory, from a patient treated with antithyroid drugs. The origin of this receptor is a female donor with Graves disease.

CDR3 sequence reads: CASSLAGTGADTEAFF. CDR3 DNA: TGTGCCAGCAGCCTCGCCGGGACAGGGGCGGACACTGAAGCTTTCTTT. The chain has TRBV13 and TRBJ1-1, with TRBD1 matching 10 bases. V shed 5 bases, J shed 3 bases, and the junction held 9 bases outside the gene matches. The CDR3 sequence is 16 residues long. The germline V gene has CDR1 PRHDT and CDR2 FYEKMQ (reference sequence). Full variable domain (missing parts from reference TRBV13 and TRBJ1-1): AAGVIQSPRHLIKEKRETATLKCYPIPRHDTVYWYQQGPGQDPQFLISFYEKMQSDKGSIPDRFSAQQFSDYHSELNMSSLELGDSALYFCASSLAGTGADTEAFFGQGTRLTVV.